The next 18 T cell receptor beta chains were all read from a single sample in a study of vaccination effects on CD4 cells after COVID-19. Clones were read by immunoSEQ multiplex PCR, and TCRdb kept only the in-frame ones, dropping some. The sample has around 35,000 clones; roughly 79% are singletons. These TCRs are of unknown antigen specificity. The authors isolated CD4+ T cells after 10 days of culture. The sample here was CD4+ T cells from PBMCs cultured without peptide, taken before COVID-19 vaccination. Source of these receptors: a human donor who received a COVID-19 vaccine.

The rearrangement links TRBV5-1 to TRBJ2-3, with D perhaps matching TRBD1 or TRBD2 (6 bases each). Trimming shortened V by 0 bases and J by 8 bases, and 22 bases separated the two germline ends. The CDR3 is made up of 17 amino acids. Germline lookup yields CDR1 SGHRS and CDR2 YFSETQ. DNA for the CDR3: TGCGCCAGCAGCTTGGCTTACCGGGACCTAGGGGGGAGTACGCAGTATTTT. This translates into CASSLAYRDLGGSTQYF. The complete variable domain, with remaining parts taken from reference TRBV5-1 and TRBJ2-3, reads KAGVTQTPRYLIKTRGQQVTLSCSPISGHRSVSWYQQTPGQGLQFLFEYFSETQRNKGNFPGRFSGRQFSNSRSEMNVSTLELGDSALYLCASSLAYRDLGGSTQYFGPGTRLTVL.

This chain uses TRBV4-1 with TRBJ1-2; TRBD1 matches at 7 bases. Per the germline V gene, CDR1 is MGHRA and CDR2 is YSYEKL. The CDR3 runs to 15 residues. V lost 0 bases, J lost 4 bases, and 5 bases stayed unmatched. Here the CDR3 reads CASSQDEGAVYGYTF. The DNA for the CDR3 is TGCGCCAGCAGCCAAGATGAGGGGGCAGTCTATGGCTACACCTTC.

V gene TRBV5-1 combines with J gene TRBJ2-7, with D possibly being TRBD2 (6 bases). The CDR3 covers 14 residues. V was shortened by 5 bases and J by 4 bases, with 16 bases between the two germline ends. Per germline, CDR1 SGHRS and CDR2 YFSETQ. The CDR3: CASRPEGTLYEQYF. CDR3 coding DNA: TGCGCCAGCAGACCGGAAGGGACTTTGTACGAGCAGTACTTC.

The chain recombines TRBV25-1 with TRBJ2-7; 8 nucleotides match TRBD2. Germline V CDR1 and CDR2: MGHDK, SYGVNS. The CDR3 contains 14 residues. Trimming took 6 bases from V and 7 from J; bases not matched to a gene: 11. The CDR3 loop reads CASSGTRAGGEQYF. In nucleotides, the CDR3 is TGTGCCAGCAGCGGGACTAGGGCGGGTGGGGAGCAGTACTTC.

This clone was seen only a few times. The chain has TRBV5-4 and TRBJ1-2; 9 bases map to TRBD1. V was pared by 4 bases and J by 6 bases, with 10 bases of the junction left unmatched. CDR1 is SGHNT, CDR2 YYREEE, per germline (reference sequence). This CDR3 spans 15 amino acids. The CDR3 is CASSQEQGALDGYTF. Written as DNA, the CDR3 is TGTGCCAGCAGCCAAGAACAGGGGGCGCTTGATGGCTACACCTTC. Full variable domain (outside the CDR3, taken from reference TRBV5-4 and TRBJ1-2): ETGVTQSPTHLIKTRGQQVTLRCSSQSGHNTVSWYQQALGQGPQFIFQYYREEENGRGNFPPRFSGLQFPNYSSELNVNALELDDSALYLCASSQEQGALDGYTFGSGTRLTVV.

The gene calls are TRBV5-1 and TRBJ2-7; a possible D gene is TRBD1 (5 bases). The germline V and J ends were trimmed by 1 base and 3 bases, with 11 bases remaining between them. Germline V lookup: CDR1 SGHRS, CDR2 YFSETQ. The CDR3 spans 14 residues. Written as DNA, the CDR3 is TGCGCCAGCAGCTTGAGTGCCAGGGACTACGAGCAGTACTTC. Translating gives CASSLSARDYEQYF. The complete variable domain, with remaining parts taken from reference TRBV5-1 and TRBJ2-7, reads KAGVTQTPRYLIKTRGQQVTLSCSPISGHRSVSWYQQTPGQGLQFLFEYFSETQRNKGNFPGRFSGRQFSNSRSEMNVSTLELGDSALYLCASSLSARDYEQYFGPGTRLTVT.

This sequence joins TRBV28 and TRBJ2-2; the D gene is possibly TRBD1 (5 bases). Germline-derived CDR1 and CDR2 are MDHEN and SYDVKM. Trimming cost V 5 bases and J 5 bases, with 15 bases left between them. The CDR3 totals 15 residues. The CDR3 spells CASSIPISGTGELFF. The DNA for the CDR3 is TGTGCCAGCAGTATCCCGATCTCAGGGACCGGGGAGCTGTTTTTT.

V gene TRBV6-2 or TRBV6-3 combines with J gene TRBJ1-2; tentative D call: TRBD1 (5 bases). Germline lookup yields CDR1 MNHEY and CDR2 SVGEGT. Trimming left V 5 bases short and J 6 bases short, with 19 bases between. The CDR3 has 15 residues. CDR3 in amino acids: CASSKNRPSIDGYTF. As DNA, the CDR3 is TGTGCCAGCAGTAAGAACAGGCCCTCTATAGATGGCTACACCTTC.

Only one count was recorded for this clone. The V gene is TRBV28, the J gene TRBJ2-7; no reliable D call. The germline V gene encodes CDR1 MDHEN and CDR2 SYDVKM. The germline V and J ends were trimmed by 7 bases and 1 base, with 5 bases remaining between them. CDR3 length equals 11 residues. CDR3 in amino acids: CASTGSYEQYF. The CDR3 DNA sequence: TGTGCCAGCACAGGTTCCTACGAGCAGTACTTC.

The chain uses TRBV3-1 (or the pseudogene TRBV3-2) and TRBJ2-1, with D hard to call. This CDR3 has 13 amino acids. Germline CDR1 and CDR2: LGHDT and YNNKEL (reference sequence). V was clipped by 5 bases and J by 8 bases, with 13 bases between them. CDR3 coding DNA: TGTGCCAGCAGCGAATCGGGCAGGCATGAGCAGTTCTTC. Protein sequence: CASSESGRHEQFF.

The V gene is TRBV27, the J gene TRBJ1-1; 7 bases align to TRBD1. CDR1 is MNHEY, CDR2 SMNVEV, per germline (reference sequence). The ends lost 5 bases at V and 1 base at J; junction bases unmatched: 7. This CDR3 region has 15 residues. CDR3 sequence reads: CASSEGQDWNTEAFF. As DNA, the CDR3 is TGTGCCAGCAGTGAAGGACAGGATTGGAACACTGAAGCTTTCTTT.

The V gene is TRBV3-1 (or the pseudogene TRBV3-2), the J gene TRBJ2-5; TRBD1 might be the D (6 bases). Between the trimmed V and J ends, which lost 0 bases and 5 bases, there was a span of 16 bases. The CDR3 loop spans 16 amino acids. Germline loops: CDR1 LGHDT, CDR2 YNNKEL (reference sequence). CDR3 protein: CASSQDIRGVVETQYF. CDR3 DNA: TGTGCCAGCAGCCAAGACATCAGGGGAGTGGTGGAGACCCAGTACTTC.

CDR3 sequence (DNA): TGTGCCAGCAGCTTAGAGACAGGGGGACATCAGCCCCAGCATTTT. Translating gives CASSLETGGHQPQHF. The gene calls are TRBV11-2 and TRBJ1-5; TRBD1 aligns across 9 bases. This CDR3 spans 15 amino acids. J lost 5 bases, V lost 0 bases, and 2 bases had no gene match. Germline-derived CDR1 and CDR2 are SGHAT and FQNNGV.

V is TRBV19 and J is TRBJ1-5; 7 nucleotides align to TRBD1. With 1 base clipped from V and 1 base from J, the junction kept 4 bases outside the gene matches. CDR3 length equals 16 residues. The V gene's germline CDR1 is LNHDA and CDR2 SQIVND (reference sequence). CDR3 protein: CASSIGGGRSNQPQHF. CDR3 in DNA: TGTGCCAGTAGTATAGGAGGGGGCCGGAGCAATCAGCCCCAGCATTTT.

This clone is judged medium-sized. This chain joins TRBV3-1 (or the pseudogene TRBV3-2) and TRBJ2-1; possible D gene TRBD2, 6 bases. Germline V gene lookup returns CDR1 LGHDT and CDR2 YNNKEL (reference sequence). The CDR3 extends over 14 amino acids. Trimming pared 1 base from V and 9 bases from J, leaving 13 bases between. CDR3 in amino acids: CASSQVASEGEQFF. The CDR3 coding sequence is TGTGCCAGCAGCCAAGTGGCTAGCGAGGGTGAGCAGTTCTTC.

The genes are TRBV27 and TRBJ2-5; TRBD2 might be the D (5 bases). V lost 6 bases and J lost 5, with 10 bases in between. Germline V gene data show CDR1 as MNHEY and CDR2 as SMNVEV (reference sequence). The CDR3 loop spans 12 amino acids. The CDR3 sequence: CASSTGSETQYF. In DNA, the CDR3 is TGTGCCAGCAGCACTGGGAGCGAGACCCAGTACTTC.

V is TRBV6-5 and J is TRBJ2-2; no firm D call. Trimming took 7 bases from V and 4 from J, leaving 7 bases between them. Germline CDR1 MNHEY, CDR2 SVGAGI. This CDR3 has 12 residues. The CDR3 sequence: CASKETTGELFF. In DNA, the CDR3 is TGTGCCAGCAAAGAAACCACCGGGGAGCTGTTTTTT.

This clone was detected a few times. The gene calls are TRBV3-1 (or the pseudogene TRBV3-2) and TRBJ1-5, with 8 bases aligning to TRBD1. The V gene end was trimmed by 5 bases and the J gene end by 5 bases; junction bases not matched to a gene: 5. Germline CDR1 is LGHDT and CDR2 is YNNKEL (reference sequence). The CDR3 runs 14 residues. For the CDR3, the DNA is TGTGCCAGCAGCGGATCGGACAGGGATCAGCCCCAGCATTTT. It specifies CASSGSDRDQPQHF.